Shown below are 21 T cell receptor beta chains from a single sample sequenced in a study of cytotoxic CD8 clonotypes in ibrutinib-treated CLL. Assay used: immunoSEQ multiplex PCR; TCRdb lists only in-frame clones, some missing. The profile shows some 200,000 clones, 60% to 80% of them singletons. The sample consisted of PBMCs, taken after 12 months of ibrutinib treatment. These receptors originate from a human donor with chronic lymphocytic leukemia.

This chain links TRBV19 with TRBJ1-5; D not certain. This CDR3 region has 12 residues. Germline lookup yields CDR1 LNHDA and CDR2 SQIVND (reference sequence). Trimming stripped 2 bases from V and 7 bases from J, with 6 bases between. CDR3 amino acids: CASSIRAQPQHF. The CDR3 coding sequence is TGTGCCAGTAGTATAAGGGCGCAGCCCCAGCATTTT.

The rearrangement links TRBV28 to TRBJ2-3; TRBD2 might be the D (5 bases). The CDR3 consists of 13 residues. V lost 3 bases to trimming and J lost 3 bases, with 7 bases between them. The germline gives CDR1 MDHEN, CDR2 SYDVKM. In nucleotides, the CDR3 is TGTGCCAGCAGTTTGGGAGAAACAGATACGCAGTATTTT. Amino acid sequence: CASSLGETDTQYF. Using reference TRBV28 and TRBJ2-3 for the parts outside the CDR3, the full variable domain is DVKVTQSSRYLVKRTGEKVFLECVQDMDHENMFWYRQDPGLGLRLIYFSYDVKMKEKGDIPEGYSVSREKKERFSLILESASTNQTSMYLCASSLGETDTQYFGPGTRLTVL.

The chain has TRBV6-5 and TRBJ2-1; D remains unclear. V was trimmed by 0 bases and J by 3 bases, leaving 12 bases between them. CDR1 and CDR2 (germline): MNHEY, SVGAGI. CDR3 length equals 16 residues. The DNA of the CDR3 is TGTGCCAGCAGTTACTCGAGTCGGGTGGGCTACAATGAGCAGTTCTTC. This codes for CASSYSSRVGYNEQFF.

This sequence joins TRBV14 and TRBJ2-1; no firm D call. The CDR3 has 12 residues. Trimming removed 3 bases at V and 9 bases at J, with 9 bases between. In germline, CDR1 is SGHDN, CDR2 FVKESK. CDR3 residues: CASSHGKGEQFF. The CDR3 DNA reads TGTGCCAGCAGCCATGGGAAGGGTGAGCAGTTCTTC.

This clone was recorded only once. The chain uses TRBV7-8 and TRBJ2-1, with TRBD2 as a possible D gene (5 bases). CDR1 and CDR2 from the germline V gene are SGHVS and FQNEAQ. This CDR3 is built from 13 residues. V dropped 2 bases and J dropped 7 bases, with 9 bases sitting between them. Here the CDR3 reads CASSLLASNEQFF. CDR3 in DNA: TGTGCCAGCAGCTTACTAGCTTCGAATGAGCAGTTCTTC.

The chain combines TRBV27 with TRBJ2-1, with 8 bases lining up with TRBD1. The CDR3 is made up of 15 amino acids. CDR1 and CDR2 (germline): MNHEY, SMNVEV (reference sequence). Trimming took 5 bases from V and 4 from J; bases not matched to a gene: 7. This CDR3 is CASSKTGAAYNEQFF. CDR3 sequence (DNA): TGTGCCAGCAGTAAGACAGGGGCCGCGTACAATGAGCAGTTCTTC.

The chain links TRBV5-1 to TRBJ2-3; TRBD2 matches 13 bases. With 4 bases clipped from V and 4 bases from J, the junction kept 6 bases outside the gene matches. In germline, CDR1 is SGHRS, CDR2 YFSETQ. The CDR3 totals 16 residues. The CDR3 is CASSQGTSGASDTQYF. CDR3 nucleotides: TGCGCCAGCAGCCAAGGGACTAGCGGGGCGTCAGATACGCAGTATTTT.

The chain combines TRBV18 with TRBJ2-1; 8 positions match TRBD2. In germline, CDR1 is KGHSH, CDR2 LQKENI. The CDR3 sequence is 15 residues long. V dropped 5 bases and J dropped 6; count of bases not matched to a gene: 9. The CDR3 nucleotides are TGTGCCAGCTCAAGGGCAGCGGGAGCCGGCAATGAGCAGTTCTTC. Translating gives CASSRAAGAGNEQFF. The whole variable domain, filled in from reference TRBV18 and TRBJ2-1, reads NAGVMQNPRHLVRRRGQEARLRCSPMKGHSHVYWYRQLPEEGLKFMVYLQKENIIDESGMPKERFSAEFPKEGPSILRIQQVVRGDSAAYFCASSRAAGAGNEQFFGPGTRLTVL.

CDR3 sequence reads: CASKTVRHEQYF. CDR3 nucleotide sequence: TGTGCCAGCAAAACCGTCAGGCACGAGCAGTACTTC. This chain uses TRBV28 with TRBJ2-7; D uncertain. Germline loops: CDR1 MDHEN, CDR2 SYDVKM. Trimming shortened V by 7 bases and J by 5 bases, and 12 bases separated the two germline ends. The CDR3 loop spans 12 amino acids. Full variable domain (remainder filled in from reference TRBV28 and TRBJ2-7): DVKVTQSSRYLVKRTGEKVFLECVQDMDHENMFWYRQDPGLGLRLIYFSYDVKMKEKGDIPEGYSVSREKKERFSLILESASTNQTSMYLCASKTVRHEQYFGPGTRLTVT.

The chain couples TRBV2 to TRBJ2-7; D might be TRBD1 (7 bases). The V end was cut by 11 bases, the J end by 5 bases, with 19 bases between. This CDR3 contains 13 residues. CDR1 SNHLY and CDR2 FYNNEI come from the germline V gene. CDR3 in amino acids: CAGGLTGYHEQYF. As DNA, the CDR3 is TGTGCCGGAGGGTTGACAGGGTACCACGAGCAGTACTTC.

The chain couples TRBV7-9 to TRBJ1-1; possible D gene TRBD1, 5 bases. The CDR3 sequence is 13 residues long. From germline, CDR1 is SEHNR and CDR2 FQNEAQ (reference sequence). The V gene lost 3 bases and the J gene lost 4 bases, with 9 bases spanning the gap. CDR3 DNA: TGTGCCAGCAGCTTGGAGGGGAGCACTGAAGCTTTCTTT. It yields the protein CASSLEGSTEAFF.

The rearrangement uses TRBV6-6 and TRBJ2-5, with 10 bases that match TRBD2. This CDR3 spans 15 amino acids. Germline loops: CDR1 MNHNY, CDR2 SVGAGI (reference sequence). V lost 4 bases and J lost 2; bases outside the gene matches: 4. DNA of the CDR3: TGTGCCAGCAGTTCCCCACTAGCGGGGCAAGAGACCCAGTACTTC. It codes for CASSSPLAGQETQYF.

With respect to this clone: The same CDR3 also results from other DNA sequences found in this sample. V usage is TRBV20-1 and J usage is TRBJ2-7; D gene unclear. This CDR3 is 11 amino acids long. V dropped 2 bases and J dropped 4 bases, with 6 bases sitting between them. Germline V lookup: CDR1 DFQATT, CDR2 SNEGSKA (reference sequence). The CDR3 DNA sequence: TGCAGTGCTAGATTGCAATACGAGCAGTACTTC. Translating it yields CSARLQYEQYF.

This clone was observed once. The chain combines TRBV5-4 with TRBJ2-7, with 7 bases aligning to TRBD1. This CDR3 is built from 13 residues. Germline CDR1 is SGHNT and CDR2 is YYREEE (reference sequence). V lost 4 bases, J lost 5 bases, and 6 bases stayed unmatched. CDR3 DNA sequence: TGTGCCAGCAGCATACAGGGGTCTGACGAGCAGTACTTC. This sequence encodes CASSIQGSDEQYF.

The chain links TRBV11-1 to TRBJ1-2; D is ambiguous. CDR3 length: 15 amino acids. CDR1 and CDR2 from the germline V gene are SGHAT and FQDESV (reference sequence). With 2 bases removed from V and 8 bases from J, the gap between germline ends came to 18 bases. CDR3 DNA sequence: TGTGCCAGCAGCTTATCGAATGGGGTGATACAAGGCTACACCTTC. Protein product: CASSLSNGVIQGYTF.

The rearrangement links TRBV5-4 to TRBJ2-5; D might be TRBD1 (6 bases). Trimming shortened V by 5 bases and J by 1 base, and 15 bases separated the two germline ends. Germline V gene lookup returns CDR1 SGHNT and CDR2 YYREEE (reference sequence). CDR3 size: 15 residues. CDR3 protein: CASSYSSGAQETQYF. The CDR3 DNA reads as TGTGCCAGCAGTTATTCCTCAGGGGCCCAAGAGACCCAGTACTTC.

The rearrangement joins TRBV4-1 to TRBJ1-3; D gene uncertain. CDR1 is MGHRA, CDR2 YSYEKL, per germline. V was clipped by 0 bases and J by 4 bases, with 13 bases between them. This CDR3 contains 16 residues. CDR3 coding DNA: TGCGCCAGCAGCCAAGACCCGGGCTACGGGGGAAACACCATATATTTT. It yields the protein CASSQDPGYGGNTIYF.

V usage is TRBV5-1 and J usage is TRBJ2-5; D ambiguous. There are 17 residues in the CDR3. Germline values: CDR1 SGHRS, CDR2 YFSETQ. The germline V and J ends were trimmed by 1 base and 2 bases, with 18 bases remaining between them. This CDR3 is CASSLPPTGPSQETQYF. DNA for the CDR3: TGCGCCAGCAGCTTGCCCCCGACTGGTCCCTCTCAAGAGACCCAGTACTTC. Full variable domain (remainder filled in from reference TRBV5-1 and TRBJ2-5): KAGVTQTPRYLIKTRGQQVTLSCSPISGHRSVSWYQQTPGQGLQFLFEYFSETQRNKGNFPGRFSGRQFSNSRSEMNVSTLELGDSALYLCASSLPPTGPSQETQYFGPGTRLLVL.

This clone was observed a handful of times. The chain recombines TRBV11-2 with TRBJ1-2; D gene uncertain. Germline V lookup: CDR1 SGHAT, CDR2 FQNNGV. Trimming took 5 bases from V and 3 from J, leaving 16 bases between them. The CDR3 covers 15 residues. DNA for the CDR3: TGTGCCAGCAGCCCGAACCATCGGGGAGACTATGGCTACACCTTC. Translated, it gives CASSPNHRGDYGYTF.

This chain uses TRBV4-1 with TRBJ1-5; D might be TRBD1 (5 bases). CDR1 MGHRA and CDR2 YSYEKL come from the germline V gene. With 1 base removed from V and 7 bases from J, the gap between germline ends came to 23 bases. CDR3 length equals 18 residues. Written as DNA, the CDR3 is TGCGCCAGCAGCCAAGGGGGCGTAGTTAGGGCGTACACCCAGCCCCAGCATTTT. It encodes CASSQGGVVRAYTQPQHF.

There are a few counts of this clone. The chain links TRBV19 to TRBJ1-1, with a weak D call TRBD1 (5 bases). V was cut by 4 bases and J by 8 bases, with 11 bases left in between. CDR3 size: 12 residues. Germline CDR1 LNHDA, CDR2 SQIVND (reference sequence). CDR3 region: CASSTWGDEAFF. The CDR3 DNA sequence: TGTGCCAGTAGTACGTGGGGGGACGAAGCTTTCTTT.